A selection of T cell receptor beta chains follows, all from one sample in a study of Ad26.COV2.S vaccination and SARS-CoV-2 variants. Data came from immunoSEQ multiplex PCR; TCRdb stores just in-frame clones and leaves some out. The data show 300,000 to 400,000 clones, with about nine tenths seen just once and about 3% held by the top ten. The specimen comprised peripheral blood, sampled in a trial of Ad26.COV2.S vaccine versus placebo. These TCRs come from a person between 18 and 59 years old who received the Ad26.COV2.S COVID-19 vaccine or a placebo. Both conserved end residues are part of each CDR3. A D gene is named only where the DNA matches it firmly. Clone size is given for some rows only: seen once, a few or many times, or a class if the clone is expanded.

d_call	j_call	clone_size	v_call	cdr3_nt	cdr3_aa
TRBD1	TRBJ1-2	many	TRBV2	TGTGCCAGCAGTCCCGGGACAGGGTACTTTGGCTACACCTTC	CASSPGTGYFGYTF
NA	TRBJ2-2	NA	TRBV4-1	TGCGCCAGCAGCCCGTTCCGGAACACCGGGGAGCTGTTTTTT	CASSPFRNTGELFF
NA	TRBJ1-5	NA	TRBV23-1	TGCGCCAGGACCCCCCATCAGCCCCAGCATTTT	CARTPHQPQHF
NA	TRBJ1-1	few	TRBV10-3	TGTGCCATCAGTGGGATCATGAACACTGAAGCTTTCTTT	CAISGIMNTEAFF
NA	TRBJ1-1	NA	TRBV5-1	TGCGCCAGCAGCCTGACGTTGGCAGGGGTGGTCTTGAACACTGAAGCTTTCTTT	CASSLTLAGVVLNTEAFF
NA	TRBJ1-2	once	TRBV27	TGTGCCAGCAGTTCCCGATCAGGGGTCTATGGCTACACCTTC	CASSSRSGVYGYTF
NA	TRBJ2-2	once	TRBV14	TGTGCCAGCAGCCATGGCGGCGGGACCGGGGAGCTGTTTTTT	CASSHGGGTGELFF
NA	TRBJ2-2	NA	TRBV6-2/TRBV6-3	TGTGCCAGCAGTCCGCCCAGCGGGTACGCGAACACCGGGGAGCTGTTTTTT	CASSPPSGYANTGELFF
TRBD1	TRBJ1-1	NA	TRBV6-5	TGTGCCAGCAGTACCACAGGGGTGAACACTGAAGCTTTCTTT	CASSTTGVNTEAFF
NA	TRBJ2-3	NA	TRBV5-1	TGCGCCAGCAGCCTTGGACAGCCTAGAGATACGCAGTATTTT	CASSLGQPRDTQYF
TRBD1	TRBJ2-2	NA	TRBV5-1	TGCGCCAGCAGCTTATCCGGGACAGGGGAGGTCGGGGAGCTGTTTTTT	CASSLSGTGEVGELFF
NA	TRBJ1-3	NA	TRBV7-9	TGTGCCAGCAGCCAAGAGAGAGGAGACACCATATATTTT	CASSQERGDTIYF
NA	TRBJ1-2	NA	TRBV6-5	TGTGCCAGCAGCGGACCTTCGACAGAGATCTATGGCTACACCTTC	CASSGPSTEIYGYTF
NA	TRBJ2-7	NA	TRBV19	TGTGCCAGTAGCCCTCCTGGGGGTAGGAACGAGCAGTACTTC	CASSPPGGRNEQYF
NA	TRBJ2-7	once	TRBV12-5	TGTGCTAGTGGTTTAGGGGGACAACCTGAGCAGTACTTC	CASGLGGQPEQYF
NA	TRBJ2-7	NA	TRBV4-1	TGCGCCAGCAGCCAAGATACCGCACAGGGCGAGCAGTACTTC	CASSQDTAQGEQYF
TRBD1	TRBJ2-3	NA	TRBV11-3	TGTGCCAGCAGCTTAGGCCGGACAGGGGGCCGTACAGATACGCAGTATTTT	CASSLGRTGGRTDTQYF
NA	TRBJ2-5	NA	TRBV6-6	TGTGCCAGCAGCCTCCCGGGGGACCAAGAGACCCAGTACTTC	CASSLPGDQETQYF
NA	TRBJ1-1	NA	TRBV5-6	TGTGCCAGCAGCTTGATGCGGGGGCGCCTGGGGGATACTGAAGCTTTCTTT	CASSLMRGRLGDTEAFF
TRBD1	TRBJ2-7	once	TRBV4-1	TGCGCCAGCAGCCAAGAGGGGACAGCGACCTACGAGCAGTACTTC	CASSQEGTATYEQYF
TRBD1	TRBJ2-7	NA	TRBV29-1	TGCAGCGTTAGGACAGGGGAGGCCTACGAGCAGTACTTC	CSVRTGEAYEQYF
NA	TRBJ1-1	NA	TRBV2	TGTGCCAGCAGTGGAGCCAGACTGAACACTGAAGCTTTCTTT	CASSGARLNTEAFF
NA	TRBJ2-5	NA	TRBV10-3	TGTGCCATCAGCCGGACGGAAGAGACCCAGTACTTC	CAISRTEETQYF
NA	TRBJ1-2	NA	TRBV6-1	TGTGCCAGCAGTGAAGGGGACTACACCTTC	CASSEGDYTF
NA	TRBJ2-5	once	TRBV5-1	TGCGCCAGCAGCTTGGCCACCGAGACCCAGTACTTC	CASSLATETQYF
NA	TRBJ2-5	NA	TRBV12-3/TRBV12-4	TGTGCCAGCAGTTTAAAGGAGACCCAGTACTTC	CASSLKETQYF
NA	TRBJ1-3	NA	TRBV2	TGTGCCAGCAGTGGTCCCAAGAGCTCTGGAAACACCATATATTTT	CASSGPKSSGNTIYF
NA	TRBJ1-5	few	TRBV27	TGTGCCAGCAGTTCCCTAGGGGAACAGCAGCCCCAGCATTTT	CASSSLGEQQPQHF
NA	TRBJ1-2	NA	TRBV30	TGTGCCTGGAGTGTGGAGAGGGCCTATGGCTACACCTTC	CAWSVERAYGYTF
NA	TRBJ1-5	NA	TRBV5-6	TGTGCCAGCAGCTGGGGGACATCATGGAATCAGCCCCAGCATTTT	CASSWGTSWNQPQHF
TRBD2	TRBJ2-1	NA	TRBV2	TGTGCCAGCAGTGGGAACAGGCGGGGGTGGACTGAGCAGTTCTTC	CASSGNRRGWTEQFF
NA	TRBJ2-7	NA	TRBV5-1	TGCGCCAGCAGCTTTTTAGGCCCCAGCTCCTACGAGCAGTACTTC	CASSFLGPSSYEQYF
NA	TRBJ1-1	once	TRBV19	TGTGCCAGTAGTAGGCCGAACACTGAAGCTTTCTTT	CASSRPNTEAFF
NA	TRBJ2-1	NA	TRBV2	TGTGCCAGCAGTGAAACCCCGGGGGAGTGGGTTGAGCAGTTCTTC	CASSETPGEWVEQFF
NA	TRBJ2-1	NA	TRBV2	TGTGCCAGCAGTGGACCGCGGAGCTCCTACAATGAGCAGTTCTTC	CASSGPRSSYNEQFF
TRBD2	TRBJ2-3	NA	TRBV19	TGTGCCAGTAGGAGGGCGGGGGGGCTGGATACGCAGTATTTT	CASRRAGGLDTQYF
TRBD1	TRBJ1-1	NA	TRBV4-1	TGCGCCAGCAGCTGGACAGGGGCGAACACTGAAGCTTTCTTT	CASSWTGANTEAFF
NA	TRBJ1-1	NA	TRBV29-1	TGCAGCGTTGACACTCGAGCTTTCTTT	CSVDTRAFF
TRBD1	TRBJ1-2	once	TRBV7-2	TGTGCCAGCAGCTTCAGACAGGGGACTTGGGGCTACACCTTC	CASSFRQGTWGYTF
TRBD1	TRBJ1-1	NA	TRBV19	TGTGCCAGTGGGGGGACAGGGACTGAAGCTTTCTTT	CASGGTGTEAFF
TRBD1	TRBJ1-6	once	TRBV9	TGTGCCAGCAGCGCGAGGACAGGGGATAATTCACCCCTCCACTTT	CASSARTGDNSPLHF
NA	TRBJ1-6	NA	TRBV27	TGTGCCAGCAGTTTGCTGAGGGGTGGTAATTCACCCCTCCACTTT	CASSLLRGGNSPLHF
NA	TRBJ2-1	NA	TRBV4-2	TGTGCCAGCAGCCAAGATCGGGACCTCTGGGACGCCCAGTTCTTC	CASSQDRDLWDAQFF
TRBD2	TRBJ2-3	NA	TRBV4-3	TGCGCCAGCAGCCACACAGGACTAGCGGGGGGTACAGATACGCAGTATTTT	CASSHTGLAGGTDTQYF
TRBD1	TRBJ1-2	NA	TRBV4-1	TGCGCCAGCAGCGTTCTGATGGGACAGGGGAACTATGGCTACACCTTC	CASSVLMGQGNYGYTF
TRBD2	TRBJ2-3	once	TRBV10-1	TGCGCCAGCAGTGAGTCCGGGGGGGGGTCGGATACGCAGTATTTT	CASSESGGGSDTQYF
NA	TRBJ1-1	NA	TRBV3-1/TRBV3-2	TGTGCCAGCAGCCAGGCAGGGGTGACTGAAGCTTTCTTT	CASSQAGVTEAFF